This TCR beta chain was sequenced for a study of blood T cell repertoires in COVID-19. Overall study: Some COVID-19 samples were acute and others convalescent; all came from the United States, Italy and Spain. The analysed material was cDNA or gDNA that came from T cells, B-cell-depleted T cells, or PBMCs.

The germline V gene has CDR1 SGHTA and CDR2 FQGNSA. Trimming took 1 base from V and 2 from J; bases not matched to a gene: 9. This CDR3 has 19 residues. Methods used by the authors: Amplification of reference gene primers was used by the study to estimate nucleated cell counts. TCRdb keeps only in-frame clones here, not all; method: immunoSEQ multiplex PCR. V, J and clone size derive from that table, while D and trimming were established from the DNA sequence. Of about 150,000 clones in the sample, roughly nine tenths were seen once. The TCR was taken from a woman in her forties with acute or convalescent COVID-19. The sequencing input was peripheral blood. The rearrangement uses TRBV7-2 and TRBJ2-1, with 12 nucleotides matching TRBD2. As DNA, the CDR3 is TGTGCCAGCAGCTTAGGGGAGGGACTAGCGGGTCGCACCTACAATGAGCAGTTCTTC. It yields the protein CASSLGEGLAGRTYNEQFF. Together with reference TRBV7-2 and TRBJ2-1, the CDR3 gives the full variable domain: GAGVSQSPSNKVTEKGKDVELRCDPISGHTALYWYRQSLGQGLEFLIYFQGNSAPDKSGLPSDRFSAERTGGSVSTLTIQRTQQEDSAVYLCASSLGEGLAGRTYNEQFFGPGTRLTVL.